This TCR beta chain was sequenced in a study of beta chain features in type 1 diabetes listed by TCRdb under 2018. As for the study more broadly: No differences in mean age, gender distribution, total cell number or subset yield were found between patients and healthy donors. Regulatory and stem cell-like memory subsets were obtained from only 8 patients and roughly 8 healthy donors, while naive and central memory subsets were obtained from all 30 or so donors. A total of around 110,000,000 sorted cells were examined across all samples, and RNA yield correlated strongly with the number of cells per subset. In the study, TCRB repertoires of sorted circulating CD4+ T cell subsets from recently diagnosed type 1 diabetes patients were compared with those of matched healthy donors.

A single peripheral blood draw of around 0.11 L on average was collected from each donor into heparinised tubes. A BD FACSAria II was used to sort naive, central memory, regulatory and stem cell-like memory CD4+ T cells with a panel that included CD45RO, CCR7, CD25, CD127, CD95 and CD27. All sorted populations exceeded 98% purity. PBMCs were separated immediately by Lymphoprep density gradient centrifugation and were stained directly, without being cultured. Samples were stained and sorted in pairs, with one healthy donor and one patient per experiment, so that batch effects were minimized. V and J lose 5 bases and 0 bases, and a span of 18 bases separates them. Taken from cysteine to phenylalanine, the CDR3 has 17 residues. The retained sequence is limited to the CDR3, 51 bases, with the frame set at the first base. Reading the germline V gene gives CDR1 SGHRS and CDR2 YFSETQ. The entire isolated RNA was reverse transcribed using the High Capacity cDNA Reverse Transcription Kit, and thus expressed TCRB transcripts were sequenced. Deep immunoSEQ sequencing was applied to naive, central memory and regulatory T cell samples, giving an average of around 3.4 million total reads per sample. Sorted cells were lysed in RLT buffer and RNA was extracted with DNase-treated RNeasy Micro or Mini kits, depending on cell number. Each cell subset was processed separately to prevent cross-contamination, with patient and healthy donor samples processed together. Using the immunoSEQ multiplex PCR, TCRB sequences were amplified from cDNA into 87-bp fragments spanning the CDR3 region. The amplicons were sequenced using the Illumina HiSeq platform. Per the authors' processing: PCR bias was computationally corrected using synthetic template baselines, reads within Hamming distance 2 were collapsed, and singletons that could not be merged were discarded. Reads were aligned against IMGT so that V, D and J genes, CDR3 length and insertions or deletions at six rearrangement sites could be assigned. Within each subset, clonotype counts were normalized to sorted cell number, after which true diversity and Gini coefficients were computed with the tcR R package. The overlap coefficient, calculated on TCRB nucleotide sequences, was used to measure repertoire sharing. As a proxy for the pre-selection repertoire, out-of-frame TCRB sequences from naive cells were analyzed. TCRdb re-hosts the immuneACCESS table, in-frame sequences only. Its copies lack some clones; in the studies checked, an unresolved V gene accounts for under half of them, and the cause for the rest is not known. V, J and clone size reflect that table, while D and trimming were determined from the DNA. Recorded for this sample are about 230,000 clones; 15% to 20% of them occurred a single time. Roughly 0.08% of the sample is taken by the ten largest.

A remark on this clone: No antigen is known for it. Within one base of it there is no much larger clone, and no base qualities were kept.

Here is what the overall study found, with its caveats: Fewer insertions and more nucleotide deletions at VDJ recombination sites were observed in patients with type 1 diabetes, implying thymic rearrangement abnormalities. Because small numbers of individuals were included in the HLA sub-analyses, any influence of HLA type on TCRB rearrangement was left unresolved. Because cDNA was sequenced instead of genomic DNA, activated cells with high expression could be over-represented, although the groups did not differ in activation or CD3 levels. In all four CD4+ subsets, TCRB CDR3 length was moderately but significantly shorter in type 1 diabetes patients. Naive, central memory and regulatory TCRB repertoires appeared more similar among patients than among healthy donors. Shorter templates might be favored by PCR, yet because patient and control samples were amplified and corrected together, any such skew would affect both groups equally.

This TCR derives from a man aged 25 to 40 with type 1 diabetes. Sequencing used naive CD4+ T cells from blood. The sample's cell subset or site label is to be understood as: true naive CD4+ T cells. This chain joins TRBV5-1 to TRBJ2-1; TRBD2 is perhaps the D gene, given 6 matching bases. The CDR3 in this case is CASRDPAGSVSYNEQFF. The bases are TGCGCCAGCAGGGACCCTGCCGGGAGTGTCTCCTACAATGAGCAGTTCTTC.